The TCR beta chain described here comes from a study of blood T cell repertoires in COVID-19. Across the whole study: From T cells, B-cell-depleted T cells, or PBMCs came the material, which was cDNA or gDNA.

The trim removed 7 bases at V and 4 bases at J, leaving 9 bases unmatched. The CDR3 is 15 residues long. Germline assignment: CDR1 LNHDA and CDR2 SQIVND (reference sequence). Assay used: immunoSEQ multiplex PCR; TCRdb lists only in-frame clones, some missing. The sample has approximately 220,000 clones; 80% to 85% are singletons. This chain uses TRBV19 with TRBJ2-7, with 11 bases aligning to TRBD1. This receptor was identified in a woman younger than 45 who had recovered from COVID-19. The sample comprised peripheral blood. The CDR3: CASMGEGQGAYEQYF. The CDR3 DNA is TGTGCCAGTATGGGCGAAGGACAGGGGGCATACGAGCAGTACTTC.